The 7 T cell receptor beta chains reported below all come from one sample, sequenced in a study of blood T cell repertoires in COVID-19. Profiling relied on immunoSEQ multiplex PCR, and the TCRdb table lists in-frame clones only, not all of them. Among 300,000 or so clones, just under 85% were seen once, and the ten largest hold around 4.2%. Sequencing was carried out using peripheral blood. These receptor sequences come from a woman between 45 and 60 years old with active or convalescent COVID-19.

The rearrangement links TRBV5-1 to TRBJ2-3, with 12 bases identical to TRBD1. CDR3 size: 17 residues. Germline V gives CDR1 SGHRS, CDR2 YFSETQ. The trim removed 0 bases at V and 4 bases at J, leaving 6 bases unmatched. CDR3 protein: CASSLVWDRGRSDTQYF. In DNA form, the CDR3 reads TGCGCCAGCAGCTTGGTATGGGACAGGGGGCGCTCAGATACGCAGTATTTT.

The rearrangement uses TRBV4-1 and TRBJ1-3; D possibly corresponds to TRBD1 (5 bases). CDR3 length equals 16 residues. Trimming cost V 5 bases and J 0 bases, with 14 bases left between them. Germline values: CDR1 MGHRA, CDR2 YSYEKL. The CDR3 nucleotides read TGCGCCAGCAGCTTCGGGACTCGTTCCTCTGGAAACACCATATATTTT. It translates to CASSFGTRSSGNTIYF.

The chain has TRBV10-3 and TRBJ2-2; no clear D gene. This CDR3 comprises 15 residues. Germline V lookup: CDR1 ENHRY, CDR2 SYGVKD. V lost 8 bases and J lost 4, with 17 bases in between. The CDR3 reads CAISPRGSPTGELFF. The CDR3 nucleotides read TGTGCCATCTCCCCGCGTGGTAGTCCCACCGGGGAGCTGTTTTTT.

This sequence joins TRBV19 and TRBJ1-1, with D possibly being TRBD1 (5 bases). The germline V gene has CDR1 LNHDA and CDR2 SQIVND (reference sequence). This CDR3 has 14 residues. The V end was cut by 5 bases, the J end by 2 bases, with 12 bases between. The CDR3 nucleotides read TGTGCCAGTAGTTCGACAGCCGCCAACACTGAAGCTTTCTTT. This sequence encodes CASSSTAANTEAFF.

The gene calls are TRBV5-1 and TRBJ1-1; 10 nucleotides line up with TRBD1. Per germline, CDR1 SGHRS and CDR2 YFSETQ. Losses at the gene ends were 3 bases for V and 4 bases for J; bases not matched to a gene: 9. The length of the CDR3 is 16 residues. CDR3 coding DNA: TGCGCCAGCAGCTCCTACTATAGGGACAGGGGCACTGAAGCTTTCTTT. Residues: CASSSYYRDRGTEAFF.

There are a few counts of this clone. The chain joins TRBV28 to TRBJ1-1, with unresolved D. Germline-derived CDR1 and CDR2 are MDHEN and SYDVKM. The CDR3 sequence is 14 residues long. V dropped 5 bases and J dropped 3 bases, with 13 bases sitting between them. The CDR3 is CASSPSRSYTEAFF. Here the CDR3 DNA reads TGTGCCAGCAGTCCCTCGAGAAGCTACACTGAAGCTTTCTTT.

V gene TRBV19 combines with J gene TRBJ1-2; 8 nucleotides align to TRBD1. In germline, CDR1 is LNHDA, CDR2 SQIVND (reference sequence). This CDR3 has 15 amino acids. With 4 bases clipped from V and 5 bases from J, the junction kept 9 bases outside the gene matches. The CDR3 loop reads CASSTPDRAGYGYTF. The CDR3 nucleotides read TGTGCCAGTAGTACGCCGGACAGGGCTGGGTATGGCTACACCTTC.